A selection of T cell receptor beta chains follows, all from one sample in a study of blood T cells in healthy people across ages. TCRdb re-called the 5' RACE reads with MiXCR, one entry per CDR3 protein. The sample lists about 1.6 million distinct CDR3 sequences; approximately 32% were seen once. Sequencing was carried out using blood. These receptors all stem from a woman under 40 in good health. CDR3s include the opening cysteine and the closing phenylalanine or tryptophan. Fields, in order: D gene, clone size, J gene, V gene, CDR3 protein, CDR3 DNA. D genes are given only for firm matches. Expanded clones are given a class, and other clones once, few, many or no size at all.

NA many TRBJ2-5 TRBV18 CASSPQQETQYF TGTGCCAGCTCACCACAACAAGAGACCCAGTACTTC
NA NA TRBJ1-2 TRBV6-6 CASSYRGTANYGYTF TGTGCCAGCAGTTACAGAGGAACAGCTAACTATGGCTACACCTTC
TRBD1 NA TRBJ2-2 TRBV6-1 CASSGRTGGATGELFF TGTGCCAGCAGTGGAAGGACAGGGGGCGCGACCGGGGAGCTGTTTTTT
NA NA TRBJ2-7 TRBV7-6 CASSLVSGGTGYEQYF TGTGCCAGCAGCTTAGTTTCAGGTGGCACAGGCTACGAGCAGTACTTC
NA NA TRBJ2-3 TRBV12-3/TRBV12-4 CASGRLNGSTDTQYF TGTGCCAGCGGCAGACTTAACGGGAGCACAGATACGCAGTATTTT
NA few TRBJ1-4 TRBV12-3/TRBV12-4 CASGDSEEGEKLFF TGTGCCAGCGGCGACAGCGAAGAGGGTGAAAAACTGTTTTTT
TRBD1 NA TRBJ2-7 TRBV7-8 CASSLATGWFYEQYF TGTGCCAGCAGCTTAGCGACAGGGTGGTTCTACGAGCAGTACTTC
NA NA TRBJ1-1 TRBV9 CASSAFQGMNTEAFF TGTGCCAGCAGCGCATTTCAGGGGATGAACACTGAAGCTTTCTTT
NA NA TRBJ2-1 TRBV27 CASSLRDGLKQFF TGTGCCAGCAGTCTCCGGGACGGTTTAAAGCAGTTCTTC
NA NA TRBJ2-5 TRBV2 CASSEQDLGETQYF TGTGCCAGCAGTGAACAGGACTTAGGGGAGACCCAGTACTTC
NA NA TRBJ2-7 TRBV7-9 CASSLDPWSSGEQYF TGTGCCAGCAGCTTAGACCCGTGGTCCTCAGGCGAGCAGTACTTC
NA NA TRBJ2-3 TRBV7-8 CASSFTEGYTDTQYF TGTGCCAGCAGCTTCACCGAGGGGTACACAGATACGCAGTATTTT
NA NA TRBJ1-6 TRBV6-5 CASSDSRGWNSPLHF TGTGCCAGCAGTGACTCAAGAGGGTGGAATTCACCCCTCCACTTT
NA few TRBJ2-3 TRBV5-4 CASSFKGLTSTDTQYF TGTGCCAGCAGCTTTAAGGGGCTAACTAGCACAGATACGCAGTATTTT
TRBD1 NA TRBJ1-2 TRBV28 CASRPTGGVDYGYTF TGTGCCAGCAGACCCACAGGGGGTGTCGACTATGGCTACACCTTC